This TCR beta chain was identified during a study of blood T cell repertoires in COVID-19. About the research overall: Acute and convalescent COVID-19 specimens originated in the United States, Italy and Spain. T cells, B-cell-depleted T cells, or PBMCs supplied cDNA or gDNA.

Authors' methods: Cell counts per sample came from amplifying reference gene primers. Assay: immunoSEQ multiplex PCR; the TCRdb copy retains only in-frame clones and omits some. Clone size and V and J calls were adopted from that table, with D and trimming inferred from the DNA. The sample lists about 170,000 clones; more than 85% were seen once. V lost 0 bases to trimming and J lost 0 bases, with 11 bases between them. Germline CDR1 and CDR2: MNHEY and SVGAGI. This CDR3 has 16 amino acids. The chain joins TRBV6-5 to TRBJ1-1; D possibly corresponds to TRBD1 (6 bases). The sequenced sample consisted of peripheral blood. This receptor was identified in a man in his fifties with acute or convalescent COVID-19. In DNA, the CDR3 is TGTGCCAGCAGTTACTCTCCGGGACATTTGAACACTGAAGCTTTCTTT. This translates into CASSYSPGHLNTEAFF.